This TCR beta chain emerged from a study of shared clonotypes between healthy human individuals. Background on the study: Donors were a couple of women and a few men aged 18 to 49.

Here immunoSEQ multiplex PCR was the method, and the copy in TCRdb shows in-frame clones only, minus some. The table has over a million clones, around 78% seen once; the top ten hold more than 0.55%. The V end lost 8 bases, the J end lost 0 bases, and 12 bases lay between the germline ends. This CDR3 has 13 amino acids. The germline V gene has CDR1 SQVTM and CDR2 ANQGSEA. The source is a young man in good health. Some clones in this sample may be carry-over from other donors' samples. This chain uses TRBV29-1 with TRBJ2-3; tentatively, D is TRBD1 (5 bases). The sample was memory CD4+ T cells from PBMCs. This sample's subset: CD45RA-negative fraction. CDR3 loop: CSLRADSTDTQYF. The CDR3 DNA reads TGCAGCCTCAGGGCGGACAGCACAGATACGCAGTATTTT.